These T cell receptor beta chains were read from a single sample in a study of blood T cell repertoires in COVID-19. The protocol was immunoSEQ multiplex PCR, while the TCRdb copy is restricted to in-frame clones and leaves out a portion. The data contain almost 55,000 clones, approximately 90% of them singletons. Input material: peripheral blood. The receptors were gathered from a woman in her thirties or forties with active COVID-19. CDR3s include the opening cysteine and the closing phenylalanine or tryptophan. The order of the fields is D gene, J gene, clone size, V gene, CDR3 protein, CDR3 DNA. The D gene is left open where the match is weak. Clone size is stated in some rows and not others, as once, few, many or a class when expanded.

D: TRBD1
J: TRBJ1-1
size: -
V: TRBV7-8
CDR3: CASSFRRTGNTEAFF
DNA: TGTGCCAGCAGCTTCCGTCGGACAGGGAACACTGAAGCTTTCTTT

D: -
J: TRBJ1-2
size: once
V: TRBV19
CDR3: CASSIDRYYGYTF
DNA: TGTGCCAGTAGTATTGACAGATACTATGGCTACACCTTC

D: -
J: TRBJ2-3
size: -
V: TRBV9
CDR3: CASSVGLPLDTDTQYF
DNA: TGTGCCAGCAGCGTAGGTCTCCCCTTAGACACAGATACGCAGTATTTT

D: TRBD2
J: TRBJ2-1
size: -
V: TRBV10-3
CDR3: CAISESMASGDHNEQFF
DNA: TGTGCCATCAGTGAGTCGATGGCTAGCGGGGACCACAATGAGCAGTTCTTC

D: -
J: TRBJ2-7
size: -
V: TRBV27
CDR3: CASSQRQFNSYEQYF
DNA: TGTGCCAGCAGTCAGAGACAGTTCAACTCCTACGAGCAGTACTTC

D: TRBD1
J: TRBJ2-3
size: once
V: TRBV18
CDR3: CASSPPGQGFVTDTQYF
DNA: TGTGCCAGCTCACCCCCGGGACAGGGGTTTGTCACAGATACGCAGTATTTT

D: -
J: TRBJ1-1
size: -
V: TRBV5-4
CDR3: CASSTSGVNTEAFF
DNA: TGTGCCAGCAGCACCTCAGGGGTGAACACTGAAGCTTTCTTT

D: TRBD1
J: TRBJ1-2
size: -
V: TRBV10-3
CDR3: CAISESGTGNGYTF
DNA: TGTGCCATCAGTGAGTCCGGGACAGGGAATGGCTACACCTTC

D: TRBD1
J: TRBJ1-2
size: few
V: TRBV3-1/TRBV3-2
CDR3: CASSQATGNYGYTF
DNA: TGTGCCAGCAGCCAGGCGACAGGGAACTATGGCTACACCTTC

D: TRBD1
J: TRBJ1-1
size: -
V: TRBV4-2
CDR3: CASSQLGQGPNTEAFF
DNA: TGTGCCAGCAGCCAATTAGGACAGGGGCCGAACACTGAAGCTTTCTTT

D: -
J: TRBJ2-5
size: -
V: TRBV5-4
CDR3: CASSHPDRMETQYF
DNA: TGTGCCAGCAGCCACCCAGACAGGATGGAGACCCAGTACTTC

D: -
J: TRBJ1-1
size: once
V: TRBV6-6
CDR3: CASFDGVRNTEAFF
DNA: TGTGCCAGCTTTGACGGGGTCAGGAACACTGAAGCTTTCTTT

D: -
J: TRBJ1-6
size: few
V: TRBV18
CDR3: CASSPTASGGSPLHF
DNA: TGTGCCAGCTCACCAACGGCGTCAGGAGGTTCACCCCTCCACTTT

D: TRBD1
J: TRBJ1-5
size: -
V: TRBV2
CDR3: CASSERTGDDQPQHF
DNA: TGTGCCAGCAGTGAACGGACAGGGGACGATCAGCCCCAGCATTTT

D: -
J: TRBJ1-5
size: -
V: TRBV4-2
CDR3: CASSQEYRSNQPQHF
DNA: TGTGCCAGCAGCCAAGAGTACAGGTCCAATCAGCCCCAGCATTTT

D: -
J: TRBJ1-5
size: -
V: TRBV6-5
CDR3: CASSNRHSNQPQHF
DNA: TGTGCCAGCAGTAATCGACATAGCAATCAGCCCCAGCATTTT